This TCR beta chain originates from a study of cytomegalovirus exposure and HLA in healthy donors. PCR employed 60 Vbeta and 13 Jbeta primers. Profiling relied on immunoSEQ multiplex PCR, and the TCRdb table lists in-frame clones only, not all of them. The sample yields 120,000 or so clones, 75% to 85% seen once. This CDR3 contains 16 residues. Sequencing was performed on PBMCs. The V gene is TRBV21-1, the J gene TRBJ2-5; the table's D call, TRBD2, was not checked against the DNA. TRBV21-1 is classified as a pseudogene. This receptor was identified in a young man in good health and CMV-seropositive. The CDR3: CASSKGQRGGRETQYF. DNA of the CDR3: TGTGCCAGCAGCAAAGGACAGCGGGGGGGTCGGGAGACCCAGTACTTC.